The next 10 T cell receptor beta chains were all read from a single sample in a study of shared clonotypes between healthy human individuals. TCRdb's table, derived via immunoSEQ multiplex PCR, lists solely in-frame clones and lacks some. The sample includes 2 million to 2.5 million clones, 92% seen only once; the top ten take approximately 0.41%. What was sequenced was naive CD4+ T cells from PBMCs. The subset here: CD45RA+ positively selected. The receptors stem from a man between 18 and 35 years old in good health. Some clones in this sample may be carry-over from other donors' samples.

V is TRBV4-1 and J is TRBJ2-3; 10 bases fit TRBD2. This CDR3 has 16 amino acids. Trimming took 1 base from V and 3 from J; bases not matched to a gene: 4. Germline V CDR1 and CDR2: MGHRA, YSYEKL. CDR3 in amino acids: CASSQVGLAETDTQYF. The CDR3 DNA reads as TGCGCCAGCAGCCAAGTTGGACTAGCGGAAACAGATACGCAGTATTTT.

This rearrangement joins TRBV19 to TRBJ2-3; D not resolved. CDR1 LNHDA and CDR2 SQIVND come from the germline V gene (reference sequence). The CDR3 spans 13 residues. V shed 6 bases and J shed 6 bases, with 13 bases lying between them. The CDR3 sequence: CASRGQLGDTQYF. CDR3 bases: TGTGCCAGTAGAGGCCAACTCGGGGATACGCAGTATTTT.

The genes are TRBV2 and TRBJ2-3; D unresolved. Deletions cut 7 bases from V and 0 bases from J, with 8 bases between. CDR3 length: 13 residues. Germline V gene data show CDR1 as SNHLY and CDR2 as FYNNEI. Here the CDR3 DNA reads TGTGCCAGCACCCCCTATAGCACAGATACGCAGTATTTT. It translates to CASTPYSTDTQYF.

The rearrangement joins TRBV11-1 to TRBJ1-2; D uncertain. V was clipped by 6 bases and J by 2 bases, with 10 bases between them. This CDR3 region has 13 residues. Germline V CDR1 and CDR2: SGHAT, FQDESV (reference sequence). CDR3 protein: CASRRDVNYGYTF. In DNA, the CDR3 is TGTGCCAGCAGAAGAGACGTGAACTATGGCTACACCTTC.

The V and J genes are TRBV5-4 and TRBJ2-3, with D perhaps matching TRBD1 (5 bases). The CDR3 runs 14 residues. The germline gives CDR1 SGHNT, CDR2 YYREEE (reference sequence). V gave up 3 bases and J gave up 3 bases, with 11 bases separating them. CDR3 amino acids: CASSWGLGTDTQYF. For the CDR3, the DNA is TGTGCCAGCAGCTGGGGCCTAGGAACAGATACGCAGTATTTT.

The chain combines TRBV6-6 with TRBJ2-1; no definite D call. CDR1 MNHNY and CDR2 SVGAGI come from the germline V gene (reference sequence). This CDR3 is built from 13 residues. V shed 5 bases and J shed 3 bases, with 8 bases lying between them. In DNA, the CDR3 is TGTGCCAGCAGTAAGGACGGCTACAATGAGCAGTTCTTC. Its translation is CASSKDGYNEQFF.

The rearrangement uses TRBV15 and TRBJ2-1; TRBD1 agrees at 11 bases. V was clipped by 11 bases and J by 4 bases; unmatched bases: 7. From germline, CDR1 is LNHNV and CDR2 YYDKDF (reference sequence). The CDR3 has 14 residues. This CDR3 is CAAGQGAGYNEQFF. The DNA of the CDR3 is TGTGCCGCCGGACAGGGGGCGGGGTACAATGAGCAGTTCTTC.

The rearrangement links TRBV19 to TRBJ2-3; D call uncertain. This CDR3 is 18 amino acids long. Deletions cut 5 bases from V and 1 base from J, with 22 bases between. The germline V gene encodes CDR1 LNHDA and CDR2 SQIVND (reference sequence). DNA for the CDR3: TGTGCCAGTAGTTCCTCTCTAGTCTGGCGGAGAGGCACAGATACGCAGTATTTT. This translates into CASSSSLVWRRGTDTQYF.

This rearrangement joins TRBV15 to TRBJ1-1, with a possible D match to TRBD1 (5 bases). Looked up from germline, CDR1 is LNHNV and CDR2 is YYDKDF (reference sequence). Trimming stripped 5 bases from V and 1 base from J, with 8 bases between. The CDR3 length is 13 residues. Written as DNA, the CDR3 is TGTGCCACCAGCGGACAATCGAACACTGAAGCTTTCTTT. This gives the protein CATSGQSNTEAFF.

V usage is TRBV6-1 and J usage is TRBJ2-3, with TRBD1 matching 8 bases. The CDR3 totals 13 residues. The trim removed 8 bases at V and 8 bases at J, leaving 9 bases unmatched. Per germline, CDR1 MNHNS and CDR2 SASEGT. CDR3 bases: TGTGCCAGCTTCGGACAGGGCTATACTACGCAGTATTTT. As protein: CASFGQGYTTQYF.